This TCR beta chain was documented in a study of spatial heterogeneity in lung cancer (dated by TCRdb to about 2019). For context, the study as a whole: Beta-chain transcripts were consistently detected in greater numbers than alpha-chain transcripts, which likely reflects a higher abundance of beta-chain transcripts. In the raw uncorrected reads, each unique combination of TCR and UMI appeared more than ten times on average. TCR alpha and beta repertoires were quantitatively compared across multiple tumor regions, matched nontumor lung and blood in non-small cell lung cancer. Nonsynonymous mutation counts, determined by whole-exome sequencing of tumor tissue, were related to TCR repertoire features. Both alpha and beta chains were TCR-sequenced in 200 to 250 tumor regions, around 64 matched nontumor lung samples and roughly 50 PBMC samples obtained at surgery. On the study overall, not on this receptor specifically: Additional single-cell paired TCR alpha and beta sequencing was considered necessary to confirm, at a functional level, the hypothesis that regional TCRs recognize regional mutations.

V is clipped by 1 base and J by 3 bases, and the sequence between their germline boundaries is 4 bases long. Taken from the germline V gene (reference sequence), the CDR1 and CDR2 loops are DFQATT and SNEGSKA. The CDR3 measures 11 amino acids from cysteine to phenylalanine. This entry keeps only the CDR3 DNA: 33 bases, framed from base 1. Reading the label with the study, this specimen's time point is: sample taken at primary tumor resection. Samples were obtained from 70 to 85 patients with early-stage, untreated non-small cell lung cancer from the lung TRACERx cohort. TCR sequencing used whole RNA extracted from tumor and nontumor lung tissue, or from cryopreserved PBMC samples, without cell sorting. Patients were selected for TCR sequencing only if sufficient RNA was available from at least two tumor regions. Tumor and adjacent nontumor lung specimens were reviewed by a lung pathologist before selection.

This clonotype is classified as medium-sized (0.01 to 0.1%). Which antigen it targets is not known. No clone much larger than this one lies a single base away; base qualities are absent. Libraries were prepared through 5' RACE. The instrument given in TCRdb is NextSeq 500. The TCR library protocol attached a unique molecular identifier to each TCR cDNA molecule to allow correction of PCR and sequencing errors. Per the authors' processing: TCR identification, UMI-based error correction and CDR3 extraction were all carried out with Decombinator tools. TCRs above a frequency of 2 per 1,000, corresponding to the top 1% of the tumor frequency distribution, were defined as expanded. Rényi diversity was computed with the R vegan package after subsampling each repertoire 100 times to 5,000 TCRs. CDR3 similarity networks were built from amino acid triplet string-kernel similarity, connecting CDR3s with pairwise similarity above 0.82. Using fastp trimming at Q25 and MiXCR clonotype assembly, TCRdb reanalyzed the public sequencing data and kept in-frame beta chains. Every CDR3 protein is listed once, alongside the most common genes and DNA of its rows. The V and J calls were determined by TCRdb, not by the authors. Here the sample has a few thousand distinct CDR3 sequences; about 8.8% occur a single time. About 6.9% of the sample lies in the top ten.

This receptor was identified in a female donor with early-stage non-small cell lung cancer. This specimen was normal lung tissue next to the tumor, taken at surgery. The chain joins TRBV20-1 to TRBJ2-7, with the identity of the D gene unclear. The CDR3 reads CSARGNYEQYF. The DNA reads TGCAGTGCTAGAGGAAACTACGAGCAGTACTTC.